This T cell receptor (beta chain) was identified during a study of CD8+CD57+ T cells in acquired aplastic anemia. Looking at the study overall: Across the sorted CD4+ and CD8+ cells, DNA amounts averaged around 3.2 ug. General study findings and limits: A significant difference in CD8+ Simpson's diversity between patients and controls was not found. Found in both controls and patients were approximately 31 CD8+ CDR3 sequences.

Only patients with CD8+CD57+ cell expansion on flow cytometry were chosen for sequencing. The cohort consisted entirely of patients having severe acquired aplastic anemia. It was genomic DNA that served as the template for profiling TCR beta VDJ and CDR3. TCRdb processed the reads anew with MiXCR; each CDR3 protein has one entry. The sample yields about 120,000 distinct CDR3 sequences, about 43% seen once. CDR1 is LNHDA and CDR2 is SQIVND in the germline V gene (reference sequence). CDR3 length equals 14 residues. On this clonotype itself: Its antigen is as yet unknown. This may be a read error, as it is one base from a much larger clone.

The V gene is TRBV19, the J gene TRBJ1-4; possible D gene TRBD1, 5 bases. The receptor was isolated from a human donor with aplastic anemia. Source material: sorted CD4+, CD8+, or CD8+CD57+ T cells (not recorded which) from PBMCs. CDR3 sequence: CASSPDSIGEKLSF. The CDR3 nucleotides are TGTGCCAGTAGTCCTGACAGCATAGGGGAAAAACTGTCTTTT. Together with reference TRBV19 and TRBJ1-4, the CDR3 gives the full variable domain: DGGITQSPKYLFRKEGQNVTLSCEQNLNHDAMYWYRQDPGQGLRLIYYSQIVNDFQKGDIAEGYSVSREKKESFPLTVTSAQKNPTAFYLCASSPDSIGEKLSFGSGTQLSVL.